This T cell receptor (beta chain) was identified during a study of T cells after yellow fever vaccination. There are 12 residues in the CDR3. The V end lost 9 bases, the J end lost 5 bases, and 14 bases lay between the germline ends. Germline-derived CDR1 and CDR2 are SGHNT and YYREEE (reference sequence). TCRdb fed the 5' RACE reads into MiXCR, producing one record per CDR3 protein. The data show roughly 520,000 distinct CDR3 sequences, about a fifth seen once. The material sequenced was PBMCs, taken approximately 22 days after the first yellow fever vaccination. This rearrangement joins TRBV5-4 to TRBJ1-1; D remains ambiguous. This clonotype was obtained from a man aged 18 to 29 who received the YFV17D yellow fever vaccine. The CDR3 nucleotides are TGTGCCACCGGGAGGGCAATTACTGAAGCTTTCTTT. Residues: CATGRAITEAFF.